Here is one T cell receptor (beta chain) with its context. No antigen is known for it. V was cut by 0 bases and J by 0 bases, with 9 bases left in between. CDR3 length equals 16 residues. CDR1 is SGHRS, CDR2 YFSETQ, per germline. This entry comes from a study of shared clonotypes between healthy human individuals. Whole-study results and caveats: The four-donor shared clonotypes exceeded non-shared clonotypes in generation probability, with non-shared ones scoring lower. Limitation of the genetic and exposure-history diversity represented came from the few donors.

Sorted subsets were amplified in replicate PCRs using approximately 0.2 ug DNA, 30,000 to 35,000 T cell genomes. The protocol was immunoSEQ multiplex PCR, while the TCRdb copy is restricted to in-frame clones and leaves out a portion. This sample carries over 1.4 million clones, around 97% of them seen once, and the ten largest clones take more than 0.9%. The clonotype originates from a man aged 25-45 years in good health. The chain joins TRBV5-1 to TRBJ2-2; D is undetermined. Sample: naive CD4+ T cells sorted from blood. Specified subset: CD45RA+ positively selected. The CDR3 loop is CASSLEGSANTGELFF. In DNA, the CDR3 is TGCGCCAGCAGCTTGGAAGGCTCTGCGAACACCGGGGAGCTGTTTTTT. Combining the CDR3 with reference TRBV5-1 and TRBJ2-2 gives the whole variable domain KAGVTQTPRYLIKTRGQQVTLSCSPISGHRSVSWYQQTPGQGLQFLFEYFSETQRNKGNFPGRFSGRQFSNSRSEMNVSTLELGDSALYLCASSLEGSANTGELFFGEGSRLTVL.